This TCR beta chain was sequenced during a study of shared clonotypes between healthy human individuals (dated by TCRdb to the early 2020s). In the study overall: The cohort comprised a couple of women and three men aged 18 to 49 years. For each donor, three plates each were used for CD4 naive and CD4 memory, two plates were used for CD8 naive, and one plate was used for CD8 memory. To estimate repertoire size and how much clonotype sharing occurs between individuals, the study deeply sequenced the blood TCR repertoires of roughly 5 healthy adults. To increase sequencing depth and limit assay-specific biases, TCR repertoire library preparation and sequencing were carried out by different laboratories using diverse techniques. Each donor's leukapheresis produced roughly between about 0.9 and 9.5 billion PBMCs. Broad study findings and their caveats: Larger estimated clonotype richness was generally found for naive subsets than for memory subsets. The genetic and exposure-history diversity represented was limited by the small number of donors. Rarefaction of sorted-subset datasets indicated incomplete sequencing despite the large sequencing depth. Across a few donors, roughly 5.1% of naive CD4, approximately 3.6% of naive CD8, under 2.5% of memory CD4, and approximately 0.4% of memory CD8 clonotypes were shared. Clonotypes shared by all four sorted-subset donors showed higher generation probabilities than non-shared clonotypes. Only blood was sampled, and tissue TCR repertoires likely differ from those in blood. Pairwise subsampling led to the expectation that sequencing depth would affect the degree of clonotype sharing among donors.

TCR CDR3 regions were amplified from genomic DNA by multiplex PCR using the deep immunoSEQ assay. Genomic DNA extracted from each cell subset was distributed evenly over all wells of several immunoSEQ 96-well plates, and each plate served as one replicate. Each replicate PCR for sorted subsets received around 210 ng genomic DNA, equal to 28,000 or so T cell genomes. The purified libraries were quantified using a Qubit 3.0 fluorometer, sized with a Bioanalyzer 2100, and then quantified again using the KAPA Library Quantification kit. A separate single-read 150-cycle Illumina NextSeq 550 flow cell was used to sequence each immunoSEQ 96-well plate. The authors' pipeline ran thus. Because only junctional sequences without quality scores were contained in the immunoSEQ output, filtering matching that applied to full-length reads could not be performed. To assign V/J genes and CDR3, sequences were annotated against IMGT germline references using PyIR, a Python wrapper for IgBLAST v1.9. Any read was removed if the V/J assignment was weak (E-value above 1e-6), the CDR3 was missing, or the read contained stop codons, out-of-frame junctions, or ambiguous translated residues. V3J clonotypes were defined as sequences sharing the same inferred V gene, J gene, and CDR3 amino acid sequence. Percentage overlap between repertoires was calculated by dividing the number of shared unique clonotypes by the size of the smaller repertoire. RTK rarefaction, the Chao1 estimator, and Recon v2.1 estimates of unobserved clonotypes were used to assess repertoire richness. OLGA was used to compute generation probabilities for all TCRbeta clonotypes that the gDNA method yielded from a handful of donors. This immuneACCESS table, as held by TCRdb, lists in-frame sequences with V and J called but not all clones. Of the missing ones, under half trace to an unresolved V gene in checked studies; the others have no known cause. V and J calls plus clone size are reproduced from that table; the DNA served to infer D and trimming. The sample table contains approximately 1,000,000 clones; only one count was recorded for approximately 80% of them. Roughly 0.82% of the sample is taken by the ten largest.

V loses 1 base, J loses 3 bases, and the germline ends lie 16 bases apart. Taken from the germline V gene (reference sequence), the CDR1 and CDR2 loops are SEHNR and FQNEAQ. The CDR3 runs 17 amino acids, cysteine and phenylalanine included. The sequence is cut down to CDR3 DNA, 51 bases in frame from base 1. The donors were healthy, HIV-negative adults with no recently reported acute infections or vaccinations. Every donor was a Caucasian adult residing in Nashville, Tennessee, USA. CD4+ T cells were enriched by magnetic negative selection, after which naive cells were positively selected on CD45RA and the negative fraction was taken as the memory subset. After blood collection by leukapheresis, PBMCs were isolated using Ficoll-Histopaque density gradient centrifugation and then cryopreserved in the vapor phase of liquid nitrogen. Analytical flow cytometry was used to check the purity and quantity of each magnetically sorted T cell population. Genomic DNA was isolated from every sorted fraction and measured by UV absorbance on a Nanodrop 2000c.

Comments on this clone: Its antigen specificity is not known. There are no base qualities to consult, and no much larger clone falls within one base.

The specimen sequenced was memory CD4+ T cells from PBMCs. Sample cell subset or site, as interpreted from the label and publication: CD45RA-negative fraction. This TCR was recovered from a man aged 18 to 29 in good health. Some clones in this sample may be carry-over from other donors' samples. Rearrangement joined TRBV7-9 to TRBJ2-1; the D segment could be TRBD2, given 5 matching bases. The CDR3 region reads CASSLGRNSENYNEQFF. The DNA is as follows: TGTGCCAGCAGCTTAGGTCGTAATAGCGAGAACTACAATGAGCAGTTCTTC.